The clone carrying this T cell receptor beta chain was seen just once. This sample was included in a study of blood T cell repertoires in COVID-19. Study as a whole: T cells, B-cell-depleted T cells, or PBMCs provided the cDNA or gDNA that served as material.

The CDR3 runs to 13 residues. V lost 4 bases to trimming and J lost 3 bases, with 9 bases between them. Sequencing was performed with immunoSEQ multiplex PCR; in TCRdb, only in-frame clones are kept and a portion is missing. This sample has about 98,000 clones; 82% occur once, and the top ten carry approximately 11%. The specimen sequenced was peripheral blood. This clonotype was sampled from a man in his 70s with active or convalescent COVID-19. The rearrangement uses TRBV12-3 or TRBV12-4 and TRBJ2-5, with a possible D match to TRBD2 (6 bases). CDR3 in amino acids: CASSYWGEETQYF. The DNA for the CDR3 is TGTGCCAGCAGTTACTGGGGGGAAGAGACCCAGTACTTC.